The present entry profiles one TCR beta chain with its context. As yet, its antigen is unknown. This sample was taken from a study of T-cell memory formation after mild COVID-19. Findings and caveats of the study: Clones shrinking from day 15 to 85 showed even CD4/CD8 mixes; later expanders tilted CD4+. Memory from before infection featured some responding clones, which suggests cross-reactive memory joined.

TCRdb called the 5' RACE reads again in MiXCR, with one record for every CDR3 protein. The sample yields about 560,000 distinct CDR3 sequences, 17% seen once. Germline V gene sequence: CDR1 SGHTA, CDR2 FQGNSA. This CDR3 spans 14 amino acids. Trimming removed 3 bases at V and 8 bases at J, with 13 bases between. This TCR derives from an adult woman who had mild COVID-19 (a few samples of this study predate the infection). Cell type and time point are not known. Sequencing used PBMCs or a T cell subset sorted from them (not recorded which). The chain joins TRBV7-2 to TRBJ1-4; D remains ambiguous. CDR3 in DNA: TGTGCCAGCAGCTTCCGAGGACTTGACGAAAAACTGTTTTTT. The encoded protein is CASSFRGLDEKLFF. Drawing the rest from reference TRBV7-2 and TRBJ1-4, the complete variable domain is GAGVSQSPSNKVTEKGKDVELRCDPISGHTALYWYRQSLGQGLEFLIYFQGNSAPDKSGLPSDRFSAERTGGSVSTLTIQRTQQEDSAVYLCASSFRGLDEKLFFGSGTQLSVL.